Detailed here is one T cell receptor beta chain. As handled by the study authors: Using reference gene primer amplification, nucleated cell counts were estimated. Some clones are missing from TCRdb's copy, which holds only in-frame ones; the method was immunoSEQ multiplex PCR. The D gene and trimming were derived from the DNA, and the V and J assignments and clone size from that table. The sample has some 80,000 clones, approximately 86% seen once. The entry originates in a study of blood T cell repertoires in COVID-19. The overall study: Material from acute and convalescent COVID-19 was sourced from the United States, Italy and Spain. PBMCs, B-cell-depleted T cells, or T cells were the source of the cDNA or gDNA that made up the material.

Trimming left V 1 base short and J 8 bases short, with 19 bases between. The CDR3 is 16 amino acids. CDR1 and CDR2 from the germline V gene are SGHTA and FQGNSA. This chain joins TRBV7-2 and TRBJ2-3; no clear D. The sequencing sample was made of peripheral blood. The TCR sequence derives from a woman aged 45 to 65 with active or convalescent COVID-19. The CDR3 sequence: CASSLEVGHRQATQYF. CDR3 nucleotides: TGTGCCAGCAGCTTAGAGGTCGGCCATCGTCAGGCTACGCAGTATTTT.